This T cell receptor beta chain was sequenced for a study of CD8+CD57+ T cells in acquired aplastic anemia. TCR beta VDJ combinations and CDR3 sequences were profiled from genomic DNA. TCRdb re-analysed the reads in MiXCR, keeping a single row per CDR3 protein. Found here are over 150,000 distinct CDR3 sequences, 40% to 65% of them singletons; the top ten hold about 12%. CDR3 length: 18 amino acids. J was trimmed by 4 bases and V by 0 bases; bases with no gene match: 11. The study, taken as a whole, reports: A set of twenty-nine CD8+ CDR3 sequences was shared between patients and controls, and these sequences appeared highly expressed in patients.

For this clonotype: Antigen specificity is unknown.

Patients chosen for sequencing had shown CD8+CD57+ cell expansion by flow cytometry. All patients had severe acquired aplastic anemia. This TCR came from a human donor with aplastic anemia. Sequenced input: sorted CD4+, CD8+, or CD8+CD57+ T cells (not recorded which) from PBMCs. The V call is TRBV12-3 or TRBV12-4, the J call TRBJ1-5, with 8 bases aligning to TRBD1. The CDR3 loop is CASSLASNDRGGNQPQHF. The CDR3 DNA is TGTGCCAGCAGTTTAGCTTCTAATGACAGGGGAGGGAATCAGCCCCAGCATTTT.